The next 8 T cell receptor beta chains were all read from a single sample in a study of blood T cells in healthy people across ages. For the second PCR, which ran for roughly 6 to 12 cycles, a sample-barcoded 5' primer and a J-beta primer mix were used. TCRdb ran MiXCR on the 5' RACE reads and lists one entry per CDR3 protein. This sample carries 700,000 or so distinct CDR3 sequences, about a fifth of them seen once, and the ten largest clones take 22%. The sample consisted of blood. All receptors derive from a man between 70 and 80 years old in good health.

For this clonotype: A read error may account for a junction end that differs from germline. The chain carries TRBV5-1 and TRBJ1-2, with D tentatively TRBD1 (5 bases). Per the germline V gene, CDR1 is SGHRS and CDR2 is YFSETQ. CDR3 length: 14 amino acids. DNA of the CDR3: TGCGCCAGAAGCTTGGAGGGGTTGGGCCATGGCTACACCTTC. Its protein product is CARSLEGLGHGYTF.

The chain employs TRBV12-3 or TRBV12-4 and TRBJ2-5; D ambiguous. CDR3 length: 14 residues. V lost 3 bases and J 0 bases, leaving 8 bases between the germline ends. CDR3 coding DNA: TGTGCCAGCAGTTTCCCCCCCAACCAAGAGACCCAGTACTTC. Translated, it gives CASSFPPNQETQYF.

This clonotype was counted between two and nine times. The chain is built from TRBV12-3 or TRBV12-4 and TRBJ1-2, with D possibly TRBD1 on 6 matching bases. This CDR3 is 13 amino acids long. The CDR3 nucleotides read TGTGCTTGCGACTGGGGGCTGAACTATGGCTACACCTTC. Translation: CACDWGLNYGYTF.

The rearrangement links TRBV4-2 to TRBJ1-2, with 7 bases lining up with TRBD1. Germline values: CDR1 LGHNA, CDR2 YNFKEQ. V shed 4 bases, J shed 4 bases, and the junction held 9 bases outside the gene matches. The CDR3 spans 15 residues. The CDR3 nucleotides are TGTGCCAGCAGCCTTCCCACAGGGGTTGGCTATGGCTACACCTTC. This sequence encodes CASSLPTGVGYGYTF.

The chain links TRBV20-1 to TRBJ2-3, with 11 bases lining up with TRBD2. The germline gives CDR1 DFQATT, CDR2 SNEGSKA (reference sequence). The CDR3 covers 14 residues. V lost 6 bases, J lost 6 bases, and 8 bases stayed unmatched. The CDR3 nucleotides read TGCAGTGCCATTATAGCGGGAGGGAGGGATACGCAGTATTTT. This translates into CSAIIAGGRDTQYF.

This chain joins TRBV20-1 and TRBJ1-2, with 7 positions matching TRBD1. Germline CDR1 DFQATT, CDR2 SNEGSKA (reference sequence). This CDR3 comprises 15 residues. V lost 7 bases and J lost 2; bases outside the gene matches: 13. CDR3 sequence: CSVVIPDRDNYGYTF. In DNA, the CDR3 is TGCAGTGTTGTGATTCCCGACAGGGACAACTATGGCTACACCTTC.

This sequence joins TRBV7-9 and TRBJ2-5; D is possibly TRBD1 or TRBD2 (5 bases each). Between the trimmed V and J ends, which lost 0 bases and 6 bases, there was a span of 14 bases. In germline, CDR1 is SEHNR, CDR2 FQNEAQ (reference sequence). The CDR3 extends over 15 amino acids. This chain's CDR3 is CASSLAGTEPKTQYF. CDR3 nucleotide sequence: TGTGCCAGCAGCTTAGCAGGGACGGAGCCGAAGACCCAGTACTTC.

This chain links TRBV7-9 with TRBJ1-5; 8 bases line up with TRBD1. Trimming took 4 bases from V and 3 from J; bases not matched to a gene: 2. The CDR3 length is 14 residues. The V gene's germline CDR1 is SEHNR and CDR2 FQNEAQ (reference sequence). The CDR3 sequence: CASSWTGNNQPQHF. The CDR3 DNA is TGTGCCAGCAGCTGGACAGGGAACAATCAGCCCCAGCATTTT.